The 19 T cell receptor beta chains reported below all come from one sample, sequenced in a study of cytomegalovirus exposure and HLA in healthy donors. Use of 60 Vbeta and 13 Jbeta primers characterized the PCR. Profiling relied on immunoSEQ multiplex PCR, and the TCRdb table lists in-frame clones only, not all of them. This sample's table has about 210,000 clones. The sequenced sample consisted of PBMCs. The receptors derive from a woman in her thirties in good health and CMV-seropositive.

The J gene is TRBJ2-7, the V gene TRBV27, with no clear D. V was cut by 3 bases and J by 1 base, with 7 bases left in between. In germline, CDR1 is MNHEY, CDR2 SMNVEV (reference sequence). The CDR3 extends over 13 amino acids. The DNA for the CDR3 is TGTGCCAGCAGTTTCAGGATGTCCTACGAGCAGTACTTC. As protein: CASSFRMSYEQYF.

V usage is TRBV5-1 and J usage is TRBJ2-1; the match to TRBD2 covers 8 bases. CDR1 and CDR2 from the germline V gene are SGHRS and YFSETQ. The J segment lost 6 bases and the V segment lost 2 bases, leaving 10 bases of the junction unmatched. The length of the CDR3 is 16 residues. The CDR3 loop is CASSFPGAGVVNEQFF. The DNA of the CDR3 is TGCGCCAGCAGCTTTCCTGGAGCGGGAGTTGTCAATGAGCAGTTCTTC.

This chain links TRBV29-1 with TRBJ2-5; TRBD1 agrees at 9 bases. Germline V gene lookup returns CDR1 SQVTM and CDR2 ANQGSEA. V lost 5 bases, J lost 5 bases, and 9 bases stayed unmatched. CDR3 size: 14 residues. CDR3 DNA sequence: TGCAGCGTTCCGGACAGGGGCTCAAGGGAGACCCAGTACTTC. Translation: CSVPDRGSRETQYF.

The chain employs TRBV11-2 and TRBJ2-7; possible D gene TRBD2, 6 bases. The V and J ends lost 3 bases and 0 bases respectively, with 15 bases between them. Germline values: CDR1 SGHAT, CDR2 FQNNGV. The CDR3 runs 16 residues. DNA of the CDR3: TGTGCCAGCAGCTTCGTCAGGGACTCCCTCTCCTACGAGCAGTACTTC. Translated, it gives CASSFVRDSLSYEQYF.

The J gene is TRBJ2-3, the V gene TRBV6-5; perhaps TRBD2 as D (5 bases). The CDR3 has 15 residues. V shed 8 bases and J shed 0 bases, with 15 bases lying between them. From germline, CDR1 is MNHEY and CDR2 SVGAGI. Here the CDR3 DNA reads TGTGCCAGCGGGCCCTTAGCGCGAAGCACAGATACGCAGTATTTT. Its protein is CASGPLARSTDTQYF.

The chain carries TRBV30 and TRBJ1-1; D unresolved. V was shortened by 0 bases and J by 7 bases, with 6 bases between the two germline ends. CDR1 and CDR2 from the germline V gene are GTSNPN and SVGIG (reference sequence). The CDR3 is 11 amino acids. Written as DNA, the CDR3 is TGTGCCTGGAGTGTGCAGATTGAAGCTTTCTTT. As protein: CAWSVQIEAFF.

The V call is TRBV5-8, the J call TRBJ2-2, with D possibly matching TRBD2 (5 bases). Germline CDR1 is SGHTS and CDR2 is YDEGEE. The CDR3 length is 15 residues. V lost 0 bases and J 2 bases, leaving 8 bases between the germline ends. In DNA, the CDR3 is TGTGCCAGCAGCTTGGCGGCGGGTAACACCGGGGAGCTGTTTTTT. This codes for CASSLAAGNTGELFF.

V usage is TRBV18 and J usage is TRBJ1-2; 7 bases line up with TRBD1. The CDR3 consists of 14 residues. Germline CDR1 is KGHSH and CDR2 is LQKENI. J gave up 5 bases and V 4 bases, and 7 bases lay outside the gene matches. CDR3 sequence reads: CASSLAGTEYGYTF. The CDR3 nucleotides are TGTGCCAGCTCACTAGCCGGGACAGAATATGGCTACACCTTC.

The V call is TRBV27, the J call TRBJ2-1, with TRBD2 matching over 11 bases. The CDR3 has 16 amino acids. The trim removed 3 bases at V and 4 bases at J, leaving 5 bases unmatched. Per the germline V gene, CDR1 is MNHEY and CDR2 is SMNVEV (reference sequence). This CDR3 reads CASSFLGTSGYNEQFF. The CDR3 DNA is TGTGCCAGCAGTTTCTTGGGGACTAGCGGTTACAATGAGCAGTTCTTC.

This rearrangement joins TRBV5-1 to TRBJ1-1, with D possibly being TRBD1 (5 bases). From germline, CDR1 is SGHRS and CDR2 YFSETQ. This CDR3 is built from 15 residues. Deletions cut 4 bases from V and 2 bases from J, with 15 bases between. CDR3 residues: CASSPQPGINTEAFF. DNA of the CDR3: TGCGCCAGCAGCCCCCAGCCAGGGATTAACACTGAAGCTTTCTTT.

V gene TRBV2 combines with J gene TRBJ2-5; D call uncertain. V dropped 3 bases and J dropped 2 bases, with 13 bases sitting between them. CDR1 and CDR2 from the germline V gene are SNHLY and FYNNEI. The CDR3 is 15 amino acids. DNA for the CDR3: TGTGCCAGCAGTGAGTCCAGGCTTAGACAAGAGACCCAGTACTTC. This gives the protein CASSESRLRQETQYF.

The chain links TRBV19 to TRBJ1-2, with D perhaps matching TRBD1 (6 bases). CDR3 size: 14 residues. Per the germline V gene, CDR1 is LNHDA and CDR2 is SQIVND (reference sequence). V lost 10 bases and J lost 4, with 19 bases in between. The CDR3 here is CATLIRGAGYGYTF. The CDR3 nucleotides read TGTGCCACCTTAATCAGGGGCGCGGGCTATGGCTACACCTTC.

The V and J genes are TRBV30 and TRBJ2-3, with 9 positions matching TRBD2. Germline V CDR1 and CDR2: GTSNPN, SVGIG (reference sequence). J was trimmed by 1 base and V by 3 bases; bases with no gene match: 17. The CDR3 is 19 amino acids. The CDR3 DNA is TGTGCCTGGAGCCCCATAGGTGGAGGCGGGAGGGGGGGCACAGATACGCAGTATTTT. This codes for CAWSPIGGGGRGGTDTQYF.

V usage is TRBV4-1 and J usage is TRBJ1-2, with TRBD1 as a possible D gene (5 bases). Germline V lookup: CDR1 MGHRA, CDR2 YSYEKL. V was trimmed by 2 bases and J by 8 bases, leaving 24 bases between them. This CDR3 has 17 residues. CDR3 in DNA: TGCGCCAGCAGCCAAACTTTACTGCGGGGACCTCCTAGCGGCTACACCTTC. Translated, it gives CASSQTLLRGPPSGYTF.

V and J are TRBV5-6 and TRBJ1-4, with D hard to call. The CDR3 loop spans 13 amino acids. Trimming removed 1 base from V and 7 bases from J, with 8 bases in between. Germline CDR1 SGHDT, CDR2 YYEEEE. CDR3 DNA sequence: TGTGCCAGCAGCTTGCTAGGAAGTGAAAAACTGTTTTTT. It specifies CASSLLGSEKLFF.

The CDR3 sequence is CSVVGLAGPKTQYF. CDR3 bases: TGCAGCGTTGTAGGACTAGCGGGGCCAAAGACCCAGTACTTC. The rearrangement uses TRBV29-1 and TRBJ2-5; 12 bases align to TRBD2. The CDR3 loop spans 14 amino acids. J gave up 6 bases and V 4 bases, and 6 bases lay outside the gene matches. Germline V gene data show CDR1 as SQVTM and CDR2 as ANQGSEA. The complete variable domain, with remaining parts taken from reference TRBV29-1 and TRBJ2-5, reads SAVISQKPSRDICQRGTSLTIQCQVDSQVTMMFWYRQQPGQSLTLIATANQGSEATYESGFVIDKFPISRPNLTFSTLTVSNMSPEDSSIYLCSVVGLAGPKTQYFGPGTRLLVL.

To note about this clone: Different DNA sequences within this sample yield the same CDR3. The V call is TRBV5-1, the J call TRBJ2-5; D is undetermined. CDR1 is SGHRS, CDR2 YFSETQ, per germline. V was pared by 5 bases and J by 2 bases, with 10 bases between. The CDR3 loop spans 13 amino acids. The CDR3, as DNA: TGCGCCAGCAGTTTCGGGTCTCAAGAGACCCAGTACTTC. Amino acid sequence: CASSFGSQETQYF. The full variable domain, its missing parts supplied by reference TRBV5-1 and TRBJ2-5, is KAGVTQTPRYLIKTRGQQVTLSCSPISGHRSVSWYQQTPGQGLQFLFEYFSETQRNKGNFPGRFSGRQFSNSRSEMNVSTLELGDSALYLCASSFGSQETQYFGPGTRLLVL.

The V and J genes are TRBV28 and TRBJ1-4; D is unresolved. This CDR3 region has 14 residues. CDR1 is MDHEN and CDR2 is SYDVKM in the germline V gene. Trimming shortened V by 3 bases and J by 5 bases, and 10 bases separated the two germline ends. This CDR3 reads CASSFVSRNEKLFF. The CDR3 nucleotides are TGTGCCAGCAGTTTCGTATCCAGGAATGAAAAACTGTTTTTT.

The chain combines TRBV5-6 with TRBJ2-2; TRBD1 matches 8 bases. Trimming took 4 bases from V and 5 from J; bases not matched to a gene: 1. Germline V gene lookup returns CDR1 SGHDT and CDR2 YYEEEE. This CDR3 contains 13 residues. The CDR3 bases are TGTGCCAGCAGCGACAGGGGTACCGGGGAGCTGTTTTTT. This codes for CASSDRGTGELFF.